The 14 T cell receptor beta chains presented below share a single source sample, sequenced in a study of blood T cell repertoires in COVID-19. Profiled with immunoSEQ multiplex PCR; TCRdb holds only in-frame clones, not every one. The repertoire holds 200,000 to 250,000 clones, with roughly four fifths as singletons. Sequencing used peripheral blood. The receptors stem from a woman in her forties with acute or convalescent COVID-19.

The chain recombines TRBV27 with TRBJ2-1, with a tentative D call TRBD1 (6 bases). This CDR3 spans 14 amino acids. The germline V and J ends were trimmed by 0 bases and 8 bases, with 11 bases remaining between them. The germline V gene has CDR1 MNHEY and CDR2 SMNVEV (reference sequence). CDR3 region: CASSLSARGDEQFF. Here the CDR3 DNA reads TGTGCCAGCAGTTTATCGGCCAGGGGCGATGAGCAGTTCTTC.

The CDR3 bases are TGTGCCAGCAGCTTGTTCACCGGGACTCACAGCTACGAGCAGTACTTC. Protein: CASSLFTGTHSYEQYF. The gene calls are TRBV7-2 and TRBJ2-7, with D perhaps TRBD2 (6 bases). The length of the CDR3 is 16 residues. V was cut by 3 bases and J by 3 bases, with 18 bases left in between. The germline gives CDR1 SGHTA, CDR2 FQGNSA.

This sequence joins TRBV27 and TRBJ2-3; 7 bases match TRBD2. The junction had 7 bases not matched to a gene; V was cut back by 2 bases and J by 2 bases. The CDR3 has 16 amino acids. Germline assignment: CDR1 MNHEY and CDR2 SMNVEV (reference sequence). The CDR3 region is CASSLVAGSPTDTQYF. CDR3 bases: TGTGCCAGCAGTTTAGTAGCGGGCAGCCCCACAGATACGCAGTATTTT.

The chain recombines TRBV6-5 with TRBJ2-2, with D perhaps matching TRBD2 (6 bases). Trimming left V 6 bases short and J 6 bases short, with 11 bases between. This CDR3 comprises 13 residues. Germline lookup yields CDR1 MNHEY and CDR2 SVGAGI. The CDR3 sequence: CASRPRESGELFF. The CDR3 coding sequence is TGTGCCAGCAGACCCCGGGAGTCCGGGGAGCTGTTTTTT.

The chain recombines TRBV27 with TRBJ2-1; 12 bases agree with TRBD2. This CDR3 has 15 residues. Trimming cost V 3 bases and J 8 bases; bases outside gene matches: 5. Germline V gene lookup returns CDR1 MNHEY and CDR2 SMNVEV (reference sequence). CDR3 nucleotide sequence: TGTGCCAGCAGTTTCCTAGCGGGAGGGGGGGATGAGCAGTTCTTC. It yields the protein CASSFLAGGGDEQFF.

The table lists this clone with a few counts. The V and J genes are TRBV15 and TRBJ2-2, with D hard to call. Germline V gene data show CDR1 as LNHNV and CDR2 as YYDKDF (reference sequence). Trimming stripped 0 bases from V and 4 bases from J, with 6 bases between. CDR3 length: 14 residues. Here the CDR3 DNA reads TGTGCCACCAGCAGAGAACAGACCACCGGGGAGCTGTTTTTT. The encoded protein is CATSREQTTGELFF.

The chain employs TRBV30 and TRBJ1-2; tentatively, D is TRBD1 (6 bases). The CDR3 has 12 amino acids. V shed 4 bases and J shed 2 bases, with 8 bases lying between them. CDR1 is GTSNPN and CDR2 is SVGIG in the germline V gene (reference sequence). The CDR3 here is CAWMRGNYGYTF. DNA of the CDR3: TGTGCCTGGATGAGGGGGAACTATGGCTACACCTTC.

In this sample, this clone turned up once. This chain links TRBV20-1 with TRBJ2-3; D is unclear. The CDR3 covers 11 residues. Trimming took 5 bases from V and 1 from J, leaving 4 bases between them. Per germline, CDR1 DFQATT and CDR2 SNEGSKA (reference sequence). CDR3 sequence: CSALGTDTQYF. The DNA of the CDR3 is TGCAGTGCTCTCGGCACAGATACGCAGTATTTT.

The chain is built from TRBV5-1 and TRBJ1-3, with D possibly TRBD1 on 5 matching bases. Looked up from germline, CDR1 is SGHRS and CDR2 is YFSETQ. The length of the CDR3 is 14 residues. The V end was cut by 6 bases, the J end by 2 bases, with 12 bases between. CDR3 protein: CASTPGGTGNTIYF. The CDR3 nucleotides are TGCGCCAGCACCCCGGGGGGGACTGGAAACACCATATATTTT.

The V call is TRBV19, the J call TRBJ1-2; no clear D. V was shortened by 9 bases and J by 2 bases, with 16 bases between the two germline ends. Germline lookup yields CDR1 LNHDA and CDR2 SQIVND (reference sequence). The CDR3 contains 14 residues. CDR3 protein: CASRERAQNYGYTF. The DNA for the CDR3 is TGTGCCAGCCGGGAGAGGGCACAAAACTATGGCTACACCTTC.

Details on this clone: The junction departs from germline at one end; a sequencing error may be responsible. V usage is TRBV11-2 and J usage is TRBJ1-4; D might be TRBD1 (6 bases). Germline V lookup: CDR1 SGHAT, CDR2 FQNNGV. This CDR3 is 16 amino acids long. The CDR3 protein is CAGSPLRGARDEKLFF. Here the CDR3 DNA reads TGTGCCGGCAGCCCCCTCCGGGGGGCGCGGGATGAAAAACTGTTTTTT.

The rearrangement links TRBV19 to TRBJ2-2; 10 bases are shared with TRBD2. V shed 5 bases and J 2 bases; nucleotides not matched to a gene: 8. This CDR3 comprises 17 residues. Germline CDR1 is LNHDA and CDR2 is SQIVND (reference sequence). The CDR3 reads CASSSSSGGLNTGELFF. The CDR3 nucleotides are TGTGCCAGTAGTTCGTCTAGCGGGGGCCTAAACACCGGGGAGCTGTTTTTT.

The V call is TRBV30, the J call TRBJ2-1; 9 bases line up with TRBD2. The CDR3 contains 11 residues. Germline V gene data show CDR1 as GTSNPN and CDR2 as SVGIG (reference sequence). The CDR3 sequence: CATSGLWEQFF. In DNA, the CDR3 is TGTGCGACTAGCGGCCTTTGGGAGCAGTTCTTC.

In DNA, the CDR3 is TGCAGCGTCTCGGGGGGGGACTACGAGCAGTACTTC. It specifies CSVSGGDYEQYF. The gene calls are TRBV29-1 and TRBJ2-7; 8 bases are shared with TRBD2. The CDR3 sequence is 12 residues long. Germline CDR1 is SQVTM and CDR2 is ANQGSEA. Unmatched junction bases numbered 4, after V lost 6 bases and J lost 3 bases.